Sequencing of this T cell receptor beta chain was carried out in a study of regulatory dendritic cells for organ transplantation. Measured with immunoSEQ multiplex PCR; TCRdb has only the in-frame clones, and not every one. The data contain approximately 35,000 clones, approximately 91% of them seen just once; the ten biggest clones take up over 0.055%. In regard to this clone: The antigen is unknown.

Findings and limits, study-wide: The authors noted considerable between-person heterogeneity in alloreactive memory CD8+ cells.

Germline loops: CDR1 WNHNN, CDR2 SYGVQD (reference sequence). The V segment lost 0 bases and the J segment 9 bases; nucleotides outside the gene matches: 9. This CDR3 is 17 amino acids long. This sequence originates from a human donor in good health. Material: naive CD4+ T cells from blood. Subset meaning: CD45RA+ naive T cells. V is TRBV10-1 and J is TRBJ2-1; 12 nucleotides agree with TRBD2. CDR3 bases: TGCGCCAGCAGTGAGTCTAGGACTAGCGGGGATCTGGGTGAGCAGTTCTTC. It codes for CASSESRTSGDLGEQFF.